This T cell receptor (beta chain) was captured by sequencing in a study of T cells in narcolepsy. Some clones are missing from TCRdb's copy, which holds only in-frame ones; the method was immunoSEQ multiplex PCR. Counted here are approximately 25,000 clones, about nine tenths occurring once; the ten biggest clones make up 0.95% to 1.2%. The CDR3 covers 15 residues. Germline values: CDR1 MNHEY, CDR2 SVGAGI. As for this clone: Relative to the germline gene, one junction end is altered; a read error may explain this. Other DNA sequences in this specimen translate into the identical CDR3.

The chain recombines TRBV6-5 with TRBJ1-1; 7 positions match TRBD1. The sample taken for sequencing was CD45RA- memory CD4+ T cells from PBMCs. The sequence derives from a human donor with narcolepsy. CDR3 in amino acids: CASSRDSVMNTEAFF. The CDR3 bases are TGTGCCAGCAGTCGGGACAGTGTCATGAACACTGAAGCTTTCTTC.